Each of the 32 T cell receptor beta chains below was sequenced from the same sample in a study of T cell responses to AZD1222 COVID-19 vaccine. Profiled with immunoSEQ multiplex PCR; TCRdb holds only in-frame clones, not every one. The table lists 90,000 to 130,000 clones, approximately 94% of them singletons, with 2.9% in the top ten. The material sequenced was peripheral blood, taken 28 days after the second AZD1222 dose. These receptors were obtained from an adult who received the AZD1222 COVID-19 vaccine.

This clone has only a few counts. V gene TRBV18 combines with J gene TRBJ1-1; D possibly corresponds to TRBD1 (5 bases). In germline, CDR1 is KGHSH, CDR2 LQKENI. Trimming removed 3 bases at V and 2 bases at J, with 10 bases between. This CDR3 spans 14 amino acids. The CDR3 here is CASSPGDRNTEAFF. The CDR3 DNA is TGTGCCAGCTCACCCGGAGACAGAAACACTGAAGCTTTCTTT.

This chain links TRBV30 with TRBJ1-2; 7 positions match TRBD1. V shed 5 bases, J shed 3 bases, and the junction held 6 bases outside the gene matches. The CDR3 runs to 13 residues. Germline V gene data show CDR1 as GTSNPN and CDR2 as SVGIG (reference sequence). CDR3 sequence (DNA): TGTGCCTGGTTCCCCGACAGGGACTATGGCTACACCTTC. Translating gives CAWFPDRDYGYTF.

The chain carries TRBV18 and TRBJ2-3; weak D call: TRBD2 (6 bases). The V and J ends lost 3 bases and 2 bases respectively, with 15 bases between them. This CDR3 comprises 16 residues. The germline V gene encodes CDR1 KGHSH and CDR2 LQKENI. CDR3 protein: CASSPRIAEITDTQYF. DNA for the CDR3: TGTGCCAGCTCACCCCGAATAGCGGAGATCACAGATACGCAGTATTTT.

This clone has just a few counts. The CDR3 nucleotides read TGTGCCACCAGCAGGGGTGGATCCGAAGCTTTCTTT. This gives the protein CATSRGGSEAFF. This chain uses TRBV15 with TRBJ1-1; D gene ambiguous. This CDR3 spans 12 amino acids. V lost 3 bases and J lost 8, with 10 bases in between. Germline V gene data show CDR1 as LNHNV and CDR2 as YYDKDF (reference sequence).

The rearrangement uses TRBV4-1 and TRBJ2-1, with TRBD2 matching 12 bases. V lost 1 base, J lost 8 bases, and 6 bases stayed unmatched. In germline, CDR1 is MGHRA, CDR2 YSYEKL. The CDR3 loop spans 16 amino acids. DNA of the CDR3: TGCGCCAGCAGCCAAGGGACTAGCGGGGTTTTAGATGAGCAGTTCTTC. This encodes CASSQGTSGVLDEQFF.

This clone was seen a few times. The chain carries TRBV7-9 and TRBJ2-5; perhaps TRBD2 as D (6 bases). The germline V and J ends were trimmed by 6 bases and 5 bases, with 19 bases remaining between them. The V gene's germline CDR1 is SEHNR and CDR2 FQNEAQ (reference sequence). This CDR3 is built from 15 residues. CDR3 sequence (DNA): TGTGCCAGCAGTCGATTCGGGGGAGTGGAGGAGACCCAGTACTTC. It codes for CASSRFGGVEETQYF.

The chain combines TRBV18 with TRBJ1-1, with 7 bases lining up with TRBD1. Germline V gene sequence: CDR1 KGHSH, CDR2 LQKENI. CDR3 length equals 12 residues. The junction had 1 base not matched to a gene; V was cut back by 3 bases and J by 6 bases. CDR3 region: CASSPRGAEAFF. For the CDR3, the DNA is TGTGCCAGCTCACCCAGGGGGGCTGAAGCTTTCTTT. Complete variable domain (other parts from reference TRBV18 and TRBJ1-1): NAGVMQNPRHLVRRRGQEARLRCSPMKGHSHVYWYRQLPEEGLKFMVYLQKENIIDESGMPKERFSAEFPKEGPSILRIQQVVRGDSAAYFCASSPRGAEAFFGQGTRLTVV.

The chain couples TRBV18 to TRBJ2-7, with TRBD1 matching 7 bases. Per germline, CDR1 KGHSH and CDR2 LQKENI. The CDR3 has 14 residues. The junction had 9 bases not matched to a gene; V was cut back by 3 bases and J by 7 bases. In DNA form, the CDR3 reads TGTGCCAGCTCACCGGAATCGACAGGGAGTGAGCAGTACTTC. This encodes CASSPESTGSEQYF. The full variable domain, completed using reference TRBV18 and TRBJ2-7, is NAGVMQNPRHLVRRRGQEARLRCSPMKGHSHVYWYRQLPEEGLKFMVYLQKENIIDESGMPKERFSAEFPKEGPSILRIQQVVRGDSAAYFCASSPESTGSEQYFGPGTRLTVT.

The genes are TRBV4-1 and TRBJ1-2; maybe TRBD1 (6 bases). This CDR3 region has 17 residues. In germline, CDR1 is MGHRA, CDR2 YSYEKL. Deletions cut 5 bases from V and 5 bases from J, with 24 bases between. DNA for the CDR3: TGCGCCAGCAGCTTACCCATGACAGGCCTTTCTGGATATGGCTACACCTTC. Translated: CASSLPMTGLSGYGYTF.

The chain has TRBV28 and TRBJ1-2, with D perhaps TRBD1 (6 bases). In germline, CDR1 is MDHEN, CDR2 SYDVKM. CDR3 size: 15 residues. The V end lost 6 bases, the J end lost 7 bases, and 21 bases lay between the germline ends. CDR3 protein: CASRYRDTPLGGYTF. In DNA form, the CDR3 reads TGTGCCAGCAGATACCGGGACACTCCTCTGGGTGGCTACACCTTC.

The chain has TRBV5-1 and TRBJ2-2, with D hard to call. There are 14 residues in the CDR3. V shed 6 bases and J shed 1 base, with 10 bases lying between them. CDR1 SGHRS and CDR2 YFSETQ come from the germline V gene. CDR3 sequence: CASTTDWNTGELFF. In nucleotides, the CDR3 is TGCGCCAGCACCACAGATTGGAACACCGGGGAGCTGTTTTTT.

This clone is a singleton in its sample. The chain's CDR3 is CASTPTGTFYGYTF. CDR3 bases: TGCGCCAGCACGCCGACAGGGACCTTCTATGGCTACACCTTC. V gene TRBV5-1 combines with J gene TRBJ1-2; 7 nucleotides align to TRBD1. V lost 6 bases, J lost 4 bases, and 9 bases stayed unmatched. This CDR3 comprises 14 residues. Germline lookup yields CDR1 SGHRS and CDR2 YFSETQ.

The DNA of the CDR3 is TGTGCCAGCAGTTACTCGGCAGGGGAGTCCTACGAGCAGTACTTC. Translated, it gives CASSYSAGESYEQYF. The chain is built from TRBV6-6 and TRBJ2-7, with D possibly TRBD1 on 6 matching bases. The CDR3 extends over 15 amino acids. Deletions cut 0 bases from V and 1 base from J, with 10 bases between. The germline V gene has CDR1 MNHNY and CDR2 SVGAGI (reference sequence).

V usage is TRBV2 and J usage is TRBJ1-1; D not resolved. The CDR3 length is 13 residues. Germline V gene sequence: CDR1 SNHLY, CDR2 FYNNEI. V gave up 4 bases and J gave up 2 bases, with 8 bases separating them. The CDR3 loop reads CASSGVLNTEAFF. CDR3 sequence (DNA): TGTGCCAGCAGTGGGGTCCTTAACACTGAAGCTTTCTTT.

This clone appeared a few times. V gene TRBV4-1 combines with J gene TRBJ1-1; D may be TRBD1 (6 bases). Germline CDR1 is MGHRA and CDR2 is YSYEKL. Trimming shortened V by 1 base and J by 1 base, and 22 bases separated the two germline ends. CDR3 length equals 19 residues. The CDR3: CASSQVRAVTGPENTEAFF. In nucleotides, the CDR3 is TGCGCCAGCAGCCAAGTAAGAGCCGTGACAGGCCCCGAGAACACTGAAGCTTTCTTT.

The chain joins TRBV7-9 to TRBJ2-7; D is uncertain. The V and J ends lost 5 bases and 6 bases respectively, with 11 bases between them. The CDR3 length is 12 residues. Germline loops: CDR1 SEHNR, CDR2 FQNEAQ (reference sequence). In DNA, the CDR3 is TGTGCCAGCAGCCACGTTGGTGGCGAGCAGTACTTC. It encodes CASSHVGGEQYF.

V gene TRBV6-5 combines with J gene TRBJ2-7, with TRBD1 identical over 8 bases. There are 16 residues in the CDR3. V lost 2 bases and J lost 4; bases outside the gene matches: 10. CDR1 and CDR2 (germline): MNHEY, SVGAGI. CDR3 coding DNA: TGTGCCAGCAGTTACGGCGGGACAGGCTCCCGATACGAGCAGTACTTC. Protein sequence: CASSYGGTGSRYEQYF.

The chain joins TRBV6-5 to TRBJ2-5; D uncertain. The CDR3 has 15 amino acids. Trimming took off 2 bases at V and 1 base at J, with 11 bases between the two ends. In germline, CDR1 is MNHEY, CDR2 SVGAGI. CDR3: CASSYQLPIQETQYF. CDR3 in DNA: TGTGCCAGCAGTTACCAACTCCCCATCCAAGAGACCCAGTACTTC.

The chain couples TRBV2 to TRBJ2-7; D is unclear. V lost 7 bases to trimming and J lost 4 bases, with 20 bases between them. The CDR3 is 15 residues long. Germline V CDR1 and CDR2: SNHLY, FYNNEI. CDR3 nucleotide sequence: TGTGCCAGCAAGCCTTCCGGGCTCGACCTTTACGAGCAGTACTTC. It specifies CASKPSGLDLYEQYF.

The chain couples TRBV18 to TRBJ2-1; D not resolved. V was pared by 3 bases and J by 9 bases, with 18 bases between. CDR1 is KGHSH, CDR2 LQKENI, per germline. The CDR3 contains 15 residues. The CDR3 protein is CASSPTREISREQFF. CDR3 DNA sequence: TGTGCCAGCTCACCCACCCGCGAGATATCCCGTGAGCAGTTCTTC.

V usage is TRBV4-2 and J usage is TRBJ2-5, with 12 bases matching TRBD2. The ends lost 0 bases at V and 9 bases at J; junction bases unmatched: 2. CDR1 and CDR2 from the germline V gene are LGHNA and YNFKEQ. The CDR3 loop spans 14 amino acids. The CDR3 bases are TGTGCCAGCAGCCAAGATACTAGCGGGAGGTCCCAGTACTTC. This codes for CASSQDTSGRSQYF.

This clone was detected only a few times. The chain couples TRBV15 to TRBJ1-5; D gene uncertain. The V gene lost 3 bases and the J gene lost 1 base, with 7 bases spanning the gap. CDR3 length equals 14 residues. Per germline, CDR1 LNHNV and CDR2 YYDKDF (reference sequence). The chain's CDR3 is CATSSGQSNQPQHF. As DNA, the CDR3 is TGTGCCACCAGCAGTGGCCAGAGCAATCAGCCCCAGCATTTT.

The chain couples TRBV2 to TRBJ1-2, with D possibly TRBD1 on 5 matching bases. CDR3 length equals 16 residues. The V and J ends lost 1 base and 5 bases respectively, with 17 bases between them. Germline assignment: CDR1 SNHLY and CDR2 FYNNEI. CDR3 amino acids: CASSEDRTNKNYGYTF. CDR3 coding DNA: TGTGCCAGCAGTGAAGACCGGACAAATAAAAATTATGGCTACACCTTC.

The gene calls are TRBV14 and TRBJ2-7; D ambiguous. CDR3 length equals 12 residues. Trimming pared 0 bases from V and 7 bases from J, leaving 7 bases between. Germline V gene sequence: CDR1 SGHDN, CDR2 FVKESK. CDR3 protein: CASSQDWGEQYF. CDR3 nucleotide sequence: TGTGCCAGCAGCCAAGATTGGGGAGAGCAGTACTTC.

CDR3 amino acids: CASTGTGLYNEQFF. CDR3 DNA: TGTGCCAGCACTGGGACAGGGCTGTATAATGAGCAGTTCTTC. The chain joins TRBV25-1 to TRBJ2-1, with 9 positions matching TRBD1. Germline V gives CDR1 MGHDK, CDR2 SYGVNS. J gave up 7 bases and V 7 bases, and 8 bases lay outside the gene matches. The CDR3 has 14 residues.

The chain combines TRBV5-1 with TRBJ2-7; D possibly corresponds to TRBD1 (5 bases). Trimming stripped 4 bases from V and 2 bases from J, with 13 bases between. The CDR3 covers 14 residues. CDR1 is SGHRS, CDR2 YFSETQ, per germline. This chain's CDR3 is CASSIPDSPYEQYF. In nucleotides, the CDR3 is TGCGCCAGCAGCATACCCGACAGTCCCTACGAGCAGTACTTC.

The chain is built from TRBV19 and TRBJ2-1; D gene uncertain. Germline V lookup: CDR1 LNHDA, CDR2 SQIVND (reference sequence). The CDR3 covers 15 residues. With 4 bases removed from V and 7 bases from J, the gap between germline ends came to 17 bases. The CDR3: CASSKVQAPTNEQFF. Here the CDR3 DNA reads TGTGCCAGTAGTAAAGTTCAGGCCCCTACGAATGAGCAGTTCTTC.

The V gene is TRBV7-9, the J gene TRBJ1-1; D unclear. With 6 bases removed from V and 4 bases from J, the gap between germline ends came to 9 bases. Germline assignment: CDR1 SEHNR and CDR2 FQNEAQ (reference sequence). The length of the CDR3 is 12 residues. The CDR3 DNA reads TGTGCCAGCAGTTTCAGCCTCACTGAAGCTTTCTTT. Encoded protein: CASSFSLTEAFF.

This chain connects TRBV29-1 to TRBJ2-5, with no clear D. The V end was cut by 6 bases, the J end by 0 bases, with 11 bases between. Germline CDR1 SQVTM, CDR2 ANQGSEA. The CDR3 is 13 amino acids. CDR3: CSVGTPYQETQYF. As DNA, the CDR3 is TGCAGCGTCGGCACCCCGTACCAAGAGACCCAGTACTTC.

The chain uses TRBV27 and TRBJ2-1; 8 bases fit TRBD2. V dropped 9 bases and J dropped 5; count of bases not matched to a gene: 12. The germline CDR1 and CDR2 sequences are MNHEY and SMNVEV (reference sequence). The CDR3 length is 15 residues. The CDR3 loop is CASSAGRGVNNEQFF. Written as DNA, the CDR3 is TGTGCCAGTTCAGCAGGGCGGGGGGTTAACAATGAGCAGTTCTTC.

This clone came up once. The chain's CDR3 is CASSSHLGTGGEQYF. Written as DNA, the CDR3 is TGTGCCAGCAGCTCCCACCTGGGGACAGGGGGCGAGCAGTACTTC. The rearrangement joins TRBV9 to TRBJ2-7, with TRBD1 matching 11 bases. J was trimmed by 6 bases and V by 4 bases; bases with no gene match: 9. CDR3 length: 15 residues. Germline CDR1 and CDR2: SGDLS and YYNGEE.

V usage is TRBV5-1 and J usage is TRBJ1-2; TRBD1 agrees at 12 bases. Trimming cost V 3 bases and J 7 bases; bases outside gene matches: 4. Per the germline V gene, CDR1 is SGHRS and CDR2 is YFSETQ. The CDR3 totals 14 residues. The CDR3 region has the DNA TGCGCCAGCAGCTCCGGGACAGGGGGCTTTGGCTACACCTTC. This gives the protein CASSSGTGGFGYTF.